The 6 T cell receptor beta chains in this list originate from one sample, sequenced in a study of PD-L1 blockade in urothelial cancer. Time point: pretreatment peripheral blood. Assay used: immunoSEQ multiplex PCR; TCRdb lists only in-frame clones, some missing. The repertoire holds 70,000 or so clones, approximately 87% seen once, with roughly 4.7% in the top ten. This sample comprised PBMCs, obtained around atezolizumab (anti-PD-L1) treatment. The receptors were gathered from a man in his 70s with urothelial cancer.

The J gene is TRBJ1-1, the V gene TRBV25-1; D is ambiguous. In germline, CDR1 is MGHDK, CDR2 SYGVNS. The CDR3 totals 11 residues. The germline V and J ends were trimmed by 6 bases and 7 bases, with 9 bases remaining between them. The CDR3 sequence is CASSVGVEAFF. The CDR3 nucleotides read TGTGCCAGCAGCGTCGGTGTTGAAGCTTTCTTT. The full variable domain, completed using reference TRBV25-1 and TRBJ1-1, is EADIYQTPRYLVIGTGKKITLECSQTMGHDKMYWYQQDPGMELHLIHYSYGVNSTEKGDLSSESTVSRIRTEHFPLTLESARPSHTSQYLCASSVGVEAFFGQGTRLTVV.

The chain couples TRBV19 to TRBJ2-7; D is possibly TRBD1 (6 bases). The CDR3 contains 13 residues. Germline CDR1 and CDR2: LNHDA and SQIVND (reference sequence). Between the trimmed V and J ends, which lost 4 bases and 3 bases, there was a span of 10 bases. CDR3 DNA: TGTGCCAGTAGTACCTACAGGGACTACGAGCAGTACTTC. Protein: CASSTYRDYEQYF. Based on the CDR3 plus reference TRBV19 and TRBJ2-7, the full variable domain is DGGITQSPKYLFRKEGQNVTLSCEQNLNHDAMYWYRQDPGQGLRLIYYSQIVNDFQKGDIAEGYSVSREKKESFPLTVTSAQKNPTAFYLCASSTYRDYEQYFGPGTRLTVT.

In its sample, this clone ranks as medium-sized. V usage is TRBV21-1 and J usage is TRBJ2-2; the table calls TRBD1, which could not be checked here. TRBV21-1 has pseudogene status. This CDR3 contains 13 residues. The CDR3 sequence is CASGTGEVWELFF. The CDR3 bases are TGTGCCAGCGGGACAGGGGAAGTGTGGGAGCTGTTTTTT.

The gene calls are TRBV18 and TRBJ1-3; 7 bases line up with TRBD1. This CDR3 region has 16 residues. Germline loops: CDR1 KGHSH, CDR2 LQKENI. The trim removed 6 bases at V and 0 bases at J, leaving 8 bases unmatched. The CDR3 nucleotides are TGTGCCAGCTCCGTCAAGACAGGGAGCTCTGGAAACACCATATATTTT. Protein: CASSVKTGSSGNTIYF.

The rearrangement uses TRBV5-4 and TRBJ2-1; D might be TRBD1 (6 bases). The V end was cut by 7 bases, the J end by 6 bases, with 23 bases between. This CDR3 contains 16 residues. Germline assignment: CDR1 SGHNT and CDR2 YYREEE (reference sequence). CDR3 nucleotides: TGTGCCAGCCGCCCCGCTGTTTCACTACAGGGCAATGAGCAGTTCTTC. Amino acids: CASRPAVSLQGNEQFF.

In regard to this clone: At one boundary the junction diverges from the germline segment, which might be a read error. This sequence joins TRBV18 and TRBJ2-1; TRBD2 agrees at 7 bases. Germline V gene sequence: CDR1 KGHSH, CDR2 LQKENI. CDR3 length: 16 residues. CDR3 DNA sequence: TGTGCCAGCTCCCCACGATGGAGCGGGGCCCACAATGAGCAGTTCTTC. Protein product: CASSPRWSGAHNEQFF.